Listed below are T cell receptor beta chains from one sample, sequenced in a study of blood T cells in healthy people across ages. TCRdb re-derived calls from the 5' RACE reads in MiXCR, one entry per CDR3 protein. The profile covers about 640,000 distinct CDR3 sequences, with roughly 50% appearing a single time and approximately 37% taken by the ten largest. The sequenced sample consisted of blood. All receptors come from a man aged 60-69 years in good health. The CDR3 runs from the conserved cysteine through the conserved F or W. The size field is filled for only some rows; it gives once, few, many or a size class.

NA	TRBV20-1	TRBJ2-3	CSATPPVEGTDTQYF
many	TRBV5-1	TRBJ2-1	CASSNGQGAGNEQFF
NA	TRBV7-9	TRBJ1-4	CASSSTAETDEKLFF
NA	TRBV7-9	TRBJ2-3	CASSFSRYTDTQYF
NA	TRBV5-6	TRBJ2-1	CASSWGLAGVGEQFF
NA	TRBV5-1	TRBJ1-4	CASSLSIQGEGEKLFF
NA	TRBV5-1	TRBJ2-3	CASSLLMDTQYF
NA	TRBV20-1	TRBJ2-1	CSASMVAVNEQFF
NA	TRBV20-1	TRBJ2-7	CSATDRGGVLQQYF
few	TRBV6-2/TRBV6-3	TRBJ2-7	CASTPSQGAPYYEQYF
NA	TRBV9	TRBJ1-2	CASSGSPGGAKNYGYTF
NA	TRBV5-1	TRBJ2-1	CASSLLLAGGHNEQFF
NA	TRBV27	TRBJ2-3	CASNPGTSGGDTQYF
NA	TRBV12-5	TRBJ2-5	CASGQGIETQYF
NA	TRBV20-1	TRBJ2-7	CSAREGASYEQYF
NA	TRBV15	TRBJ2-5	CATSRIRDTEETQYF
NA	TRBV29-1	TRBJ1-2	CSVESTQGTGYTF
NA	TRBV6-5	TRBJ2-7	CAGSYGTTYEQYF
NA	TRBV20-1	TRBJ2-1	CSAVSYNEQFF
NA	TRBV5-6	TRBJ2-7	CASSLDLQGADEQYF
NA	TRBV15	TRBJ2-1	CATSGTRDRSYNEQFF
NA	TRBV2	TRBJ2-1	CASSVATSGGEQFF
NA	TRBV6-6	TRBJ1-2	CASSYSIETGMFYGYTF
NA	TRBV5-1	TRBJ1-1	CASSWTGGMGTEAFF
NA	TRBV20-1	TRBJ2-5	CSASRGRGTQYF
NA	TRBV10-3	TRBJ2-1	CAISESGLAGNEQFF
NA	TRBV5-1	TRBJ2-7	CASGGEFSYEQYF
few	TRBV20-1	TRBJ2-5	CSASKGQAKETQYF
NA	TRBV11-2	TRBJ2-1	CASSPGTGEQFF
NA	TRBV6-2/TRBV6-3	TRBJ2-5	CASSYAGTSGGETQYF
NA	TRBV5-5	TRBJ1-4	CASSQGDSSEKLFF
few	TRBV29-1	TRBJ2-4	CSVTDGFQNIQYF
few	TRBV20-1	TRBJ1-5	CSASLRGAGQPQHF
NA	TRBV7-9	NA	CASSTGSGATWTQYF
NA	TRBV5-6	TRBJ2-1	CASSPTGHNEQFF
NA	TRBV28	TRBJ2-4	CASTSMGGARSKNIQYF
few	TRBV20-1	TRBJ2-5	CSLVGQAQETQYF
NA	TRBV6-5	TRBJ2-5	CASSYAGPQETQYF
NA	TRBV9	TRBJ2-1	CASSVVAGGSEQFF
NA	TRBV11-2	NA	CASSLQWGANEQYF
NA	TRBV20-1	TRBJ1-5	CSARLGRASNQPQHF
NA	TRBV5-1	TRBJ2-6	CASSLKSSGANVLTF
NA	TRBV7-2	TRBJ2-3	CASSPPADKQYF
once	TRBV29-1	TRBJ1-4	CSAKGGVADYTNEKLFF
NA	TRBV7-2	TRBJ2-5	CASSLSILTGGSGTQYF
NA	TRBV6-6	NA	CASTPGRGFTYEQYF
once	TRBV9	TRBJ2-1	CASSAGGQYNEQFF
NA	TRBV7-9	TRBJ2-3	CASSLRDREGSDTQYF
few	TRBV2	TRBJ2-5	CASSEAKVAQYF
few	TRBV6-5	TRBJ2-7	CASSYSNQLYEQYF
NA	TRBV10-3	TRBJ2-5	CAISNYSQETQYF
few	TRBV7-8	TRBJ2-6	CASSLNGPSSGANVLTF
few	TRBV28	TRBJ1-2	CASSWGVGYTF
few	TRBV3-1	TRBJ2-5	CASSQRLAVYQETQYF
NA	TRBV2	TRBJ2-7	CASKQRTSYEQYF